This TCR beta chain was sequenced for a study of cytomegalovirus exposure and HLA in healthy donors. PCR involved 60 Vbeta and 13 Jbeta primers. Here immunoSEQ multiplex PCR was the method, and the copy in TCRdb shows in-frame clones only, minus some. The sample carries fewer than 250,000 clones, over 75% recorded once. V shed 4 bases and J shed 3 bases, with 9 bases lying between them. Per the germline V gene, CDR1 is SGDLS and CDR2 is YYNGEE. CDR3 length: 13 amino acids. The sequence was obtained from a human donor in good health. The chain employs TRBV9 and TRBJ2-3; D may be TRBD2 (6 bases). The sequenced material came from PBMCs. The CDR3 DNA follows: TGTGCCAGCAGCTCAGGGACTACAGATACGCAGTATTTT. Translating gives CASSSGTTDTQYF.